There are many counts of the clone carrying this TCR beta chain. Its antigen is unknown. This sample was included in a study of CD8 T cells in ankylosing spondylitis. Study results and caveats: Disease-linked clones displayed a CD8+ phenotype and appeared relatively rarely in peripheral blood. Typical of ankylosing spondylitis blood, it appeared, was a TCR beta motif of roughly eight highly homologous variants. Earlier work had already found some motif variants in reactive arthritis synovial fluid and blood. Significantly higher representation of disease-linked clones was reported for matched ankylosing spondylitis synovial fluid.

TCRdb reprocessed the 5' RACE reads with MiXCR, giving one entry per CDR3 protein. Here the sample spans about 8,600 distinct CDR3 sequences, about 3.9% being singletons. This CDR3 is 16 amino acids long. Germline assignment: CDR1 SGDLS and CDR2 YYNGEE. The V end lost 0 bases, the J end lost 4 bases, and 16 bases lay between the germline ends. Material for sequencing was blood, either unsorted or a sorted T cell fraction (not recorded which). V and J are TRBV9 and TRBJ1-2; a weak D match, TRBD1 (5 bases). The clonotype originates from a female donor with ankylosing spondylitis or in good health (not recorded which). In DNA form, the CDR3 reads TGTGCCAGCAGCGTAGCTGTGGGGAATCAGGGCTATGGCTACACCTTC. As protein: CASSVAVGNQGYGYTF. Drawing the rest from reference TRBV9 and TRBJ1-2, the complete variable domain is DSGVTQTPKHLITATGQRVTLRCSPRSGDLSVYWYQQSLDQGLQFLIQYYNGEERAKGNILERFSAQQFPDLHSELNLSSLELGDSALYFCASSVAVGNQGYGYTFGSGTRLTVV.